The 26 T cell receptor beta chains below were found in one sample sequenced in a study of cytomegalovirus exposure and HLA in healthy donors. In the PCR, 60 Vbeta and 13 Jbeta primers were used. Measured with immunoSEQ multiplex PCR; TCRdb has only the in-frame clones, and not every one. The sample records 150,000 to 200,000 clones, 60% to 80% being singletons. The sequenced sample consisted of PBMCs. Source of these receptors: a man between 18 and 35 years old in good health and CMV-seropositive.

V is TRBV2 and J is TRBJ2-3; the match to TRBD2 covers 12 bases. In germline, CDR1 is SNHLY, CDR2 FYNNEI. Unmatched junction bases numbered 12, after V lost 6 bases and J lost 2 bases. The CDR3 length is 18 residues. The CDR3 reads CASRAYGGLAGHTDTQYF. The DNA of the CDR3 is TGTGCCAGCAGAGCCTACGGAGGACTAGCGGGACACACAGATACGCAGTATTTT.

The chain carries TRBV4-2 and TRBJ2-5, with D maybe TRBD1 (6 bases). The V gene's germline CDR1 is LGHNA and CDR2 YNFKEQ. V was clipped by 0 bases and J by 2 bases, with 13 bases between them. This CDR3 comprises 16 residues. CDR3 bases: TGTGCCAGCAGCCAAGACCCAGGGGTGCAACAAGAGACCCAGTACTTC. Its translation is CASSQDPGVQQETQYF.

This clone was observed once. The chain couples TRBV9 to TRBJ1-4, with D possibly TRBD1 on 6 matching bases. With 3 bases removed from V and 0 bases from J, the gap between germline ends came to 15 bases. CDR3 length: 17 residues. Germline CDR1 is SGDLS and CDR2 is YYNGEE. The CDR3 spells CASSERGGHTTNEKLFF. CDR3 DNA: TGTGCCAGCAGCGAGAGGGGGGGGCATACAACTAATGAAAAACTGTTTTTT.

This sequence joins TRBV7-3 and TRBJ1-5; D ambiguous. Germline V CDR1 and CDR2: SGHTA, FQGTGA. The CDR3 sequence is 13 residues long. V lost 6 bases to trimming and J lost 3 bases, with 9 bases between them. The CDR3 protein is CASSSSPNQPQHF. The CDR3 DNA sequence: TGTGCCAGCAGTAGTAGTCCCAATCAGCCCCAGCATTTT.

The CDR3 nucleotides read TGTGCCAGCAGCTTAAGGGCTAGCGGGGCCAATGAGCAGTTCTTC. Translating it yields CASSLRASGANEQFF. V and J are TRBV7-2 and TRBJ2-1; the match to TRBD2 covers 9 bases. Germline V lookup: CDR1 SGHTA, CDR2 FQGNSA. Unmatched junction bases numbered 5, after V lost 2 bases and J lost 6 bases. The CDR3 runs 15 residues.

The chain carries TRBV4-1 and TRBJ1-1; 7 nucleotides agree with TRBD1. J lost 0 bases, V lost 0 bases, and 19 bases had no gene match. The germline V gene encodes CDR1 MGHRA and CDR2 YSYEKL. The CDR3 contains 21 residues. CDR3 nucleotide sequence: TGCGCCAGCAGCCAAGAGCACACCAGACAGGGTAAATGGTTCTTGAACACTGAAGCTTTCTTT. Translated: CASSQEHTRQGKWFLNTEAFF.

DNA of the CDR3: TGCGCCAGCAGTGAGTCGGGGACAACGGGCTACACCTTC. Residues: CASSESGTTGYTF. V usage is TRBV10-2 and J usage is TRBJ1-2; possible D gene TRBD1, 6 bases. This CDR3 is built from 13 residues. V lost 0 bases and J lost 8, with 10 bases in between. The germline V gene has CDR1 WSHSY and CDR2 SAAADI.

V gene TRBV28 combines with J gene TRBJ1-2; D is perhaps TRBD1 (6 bases). V dropped 5 bases and J dropped 7 bases, with 14 bases sitting between them. The CDR3 has 13 amino acids. Germline CDR1 and CDR2: MDHEN and SYDVKM. CDR3: CASSQVRGAGYTF. CDR3 DNA: TGTGCCAGCAGTCAAGTCAGGGGAGCTGGCTACACCTTC.

The chain carries TRBV4-1 and TRBJ2-1; 7 nucleotides agree with TRBD1. The CDR3 loop spans 14 amino acids. J was trimmed by 4 bases and V by 4 bases; bases with no gene match: 4. Germline assignment: CDR1 MGHRA and CDR2 YSYEKL. As DNA, the CDR3 is TGCGCCAGCAGCCCGGGACAGTTGTACAATGAGCAGTTCTTC. This translates into CASSPGQLYNEQFF.

This clone has more than one count but fewer than ten. A read error may account for a junction end that differs from germline. Other DNA sequences from this sample encode an identical CDR3 as well. This chain uses TRBV6-5 with TRBJ1-2, with TRBD1 as a possible D gene (5 bases). Germline lookup yields CDR1 MNHEY and CDR2 SVGAGI. CDR3 length equals 16 residues. CDR3 amino acids: CASSYVTDTSGYGYTF. CDR3 DNA: TGCGCCAGCAGTTACGTGACAGACACCTCCGGCTATGGCTACACCTTC.

The chain recombines TRBV5-1 with TRBJ1-1; weak D call: TRBD1 (5 bases). The CDR3 is made up of 14 amino acids. V was pared by 4 bases and J by 3 bases, with 13 bases between. Germline values: CDR1 SGHRS, CDR2 YFSETQ. The DNA for the CDR3 is TGCGCCAGCAGCATTCAGGGTAGGGACACTGAAGCTTTCTTT. Translation: CASSIQGRDTEAFF.

The table lists this clone with a count of one. V gene TRBV29-1 combines with J gene TRBJ1-1; 8 bases line up with TRBD1. This CDR3 spans 13 amino acids. Trimming cost V 6 bases and J 7 bases; bases outside gene matches: 10. CDR1 is SQVTM, CDR2 ANQGSEA, per germline. The DNA for the CDR3 is TGCAGCGTCGATCCAGGGGGCTTGAATGAAGCTTTCTTT. Protein sequence: CSVDPGGLNEAFF.

The chain joins TRBV2 to TRBJ2-1, with TRBD2 matching 7 bases. CDR1 and CDR2 from the germline V gene are SNHLY and FYNNEI. V lost 3 bases, J lost 5 bases, and 13 bases stayed unmatched. CDR3 length: 17 amino acids. CDR3 protein: CASSERTGRGGDNEQFF. CDR3 nucleotides: TGTGCCAGCAGTGAGAGAACTGGGAGGGGAGGGGACAATGAGCAGTTCTTC.

The chain employs TRBV6-5 and TRBJ1-6; no reliable D call. The CDR3 is 14 amino acids. Germline V gives CDR1 MNHEY, CDR2 SVGAGI. Trimming pared 0 bases from V and 7 bases from J, leaving 7 bases between. This CDR3 reads CASSYSVRNSPLHF. Written as DNA, the CDR3 is TGTGCCAGCAGTTACTCCGTGAGAAATTCACCCCTCCACTTT.

The chain carries TRBV6-5 and TRBJ2-1; 9 nucleotides match TRBD1. Looked up from germline, CDR1 is MNHEY and CDR2 is SVGAGI. The CDR3 spans 14 residues. J lost 8 bases, V lost 3 bases, and 5 bases had no gene match. For the CDR3, the DNA is TGTGCCAGCAGTTATCAACAGGGGGCGCATGAGCAGTTCTTC. Translation: CASSYQQGAHEQFF.

V gene TRBV5-4 combines with J gene TRBJ2-3, with 9 bases matching TRBD2. V lost 0 bases to trimming and J lost 3 bases; unmatched junction nucleotides: 8. CDR1 is SGHNT and CDR2 is YYREEE in the germline V gene (reference sequence). This CDR3 is built from 17 residues. Here the CDR3 DNA reads TGTGCCAGCAGCTTGGCGGGGCGGGAGGGGAAGACAGATACGCAGTATTTT. The encoded protein is CASSLAGREGKTDTQYF. The whole variable domain, remainder taken from reference TRBV5-4 and TRBJ2-3, is ETGVTQSPTHLIKTRGQQVTLRCSSQSGHNTVSWYQQALGQGPQFIFQYYREEENGRGNFPPRFSGLQFPNYSSELNVNALELDDSALYLCASSLAGREGKTDTQYFGPGTRLTVL.

V usage is TRBV7-9 and J usage is TRBJ1-2; 9 bases are shared with TRBD1. Looked up from germline, CDR1 is SEHNR and CDR2 is FQNEAQ (reference sequence). The CDR3 contains 18 residues. The V segment lost 5 bases and the J segment 2 bases; nucleotides outside the gene matches: 15. The CDR3 region has the DNA TGTGCCAGCAGCGCGCGACTAGACAGGGGGAGAGCGAACTATGGCTACACCTTC. Its protein product is CASSARLDRGRANYGYTF.

This clone is medium-sized by share. The rearrangement uses TRBV5-5 and TRBJ2-7, with D possibly matching TRBD1 (5 bases). V was shortened by 3 bases and J by 6 bases, with 13 bases between the two germline ends. The CDR3 contains 13 residues. Per germline, CDR1 SGHKS and CDR2 YYEKEE (reference sequence). CDR3 sequence reads: CASSWGLEGEQYV. CDR3 DNA sequence: TGTGCCAGCAGCTGGGGCCTGGAAGGCGAGCAGTACGTC.

The V gene is TRBV6-1, the J gene TRBJ2-7; no clear D. Germline V gene sequence: CDR1 MNHNS, CDR2 SASEGT. Trimming took off 5 bases at V and 0 bases at J, with 14 bases between the two ends. The CDR3 totals 15 residues. The DNA of the CDR3 is TGTGCCAGCAGTCTCATGGGCACAAACTCCTACGAGCAGTACGTC. Translated, it gives CASSLMGTNSYEQYV.

The V gene is TRBV14, the J gene TRBJ2-1; 8 bases fit TRBD2. Germline CDR1 SGHDN, CDR2 FVKESK. The J segment lost 4 bases and the V segment lost 0 bases, leaving 8 bases of the junction unmatched. The length of the CDR3 is 17 residues. The DNA for the CDR3 is TGTGCCAGCAGCCAAGAGGCGGGGGGCCTTTTATACAATGAGCAGTTCTTC. The encoded protein is CASSQEAGGLLYNEQFF.

This clone was found once. The chain recombines TRBV29-1 with TRBJ2-1, with 7 bases matching TRBD2. The CDR3 loop spans 13 amino acids. CDR1 and CDR2 (germline): SQVTM, ANQGSEA. With V trimmed by 4 bases and J by 8 bases, 8 bases remained unmatched. The chain's CDR3 is CSVGMGTTDEQFF. The DNA for the CDR3 is TGCAGCGTTGGGATGGGGACTACGGATGAGCAGTTCTTC.

In this sample, this clone turned up once. The chain employs TRBV6-5 and TRBJ2-3, with D perhaps matching TRBD2 (5 bases). Germline CDR1 is MNHEY and CDR2 is SVGAGI. Trimming removed 2 bases at V and 10 bases at J, with 16 bases between. There are 14 residues in the CDR3. Here the CDR3 reads CASSYARPPRAQYF. As DNA, the CDR3 is TGTGCCAGCAGTTACGCCAGGCCGCCGAGGGCGCAGTATTTT.

V and J are TRBV5-6 and TRBJ1-3; unclear D gene. Trimming pared 2 bases from V and 0 bases from J, leaving 15 bases between. The CDR3 loop spans 17 amino acids. Germline V gives CDR1 SGHDT, CDR2 YYEEEE. CDR3 sequence: CASSFSPRLSSGNTIYF. The CDR3 DNA follows: TGTGCCAGCAGCTTCTCCCCACGACTGAGCTCTGGAAACACCATATATTTT.

The V gene is TRBV7-9, the J gene TRBJ1-1, with 9 bases that match TRBD1. This CDR3 contains 18 residues. V was clipped by 4 bases and J by 1 base; unmatched bases: 13. Germline V gives CDR1 SEHNR, CDR2 FQNEAQ (reference sequence). The CDR3 DNA reads TGTGCCAGCAGCTCCCCCCCGGACAGGGGAGGGGGGAACACTGAAGCTTTCTTT. Its protein product is CASSSPPDRGGGNTEAFF.

V gene TRBV4-1 combines with J gene TRBJ2-4; a weak D match, TRBD1 (5 bases). This CDR3 has 15 amino acids. The germline CDR1 and CDR2 sequences are MGHRA and YSYEKL. Trimming shortened V by 1 base and J by 6 bases, and 13 bases separated the two germline ends. The CDR3 sequence is CASSQGAVRGNIQYF. Written as DNA, the CDR3 is TGCGCCAGCAGCCAAGGGGCGGTTAGGGGAAACATTCAGTACTTC.

CDR3 bases: TGTGCCAGCAGTGGGACTAGGAACGAGCAGTACGTC. Protein: CASSGTRNEQYV. The V and J genes are TRBV6-1 and TRBJ2-7; TRBD2 aligns across 7 bases. The CDR3 spans 12 residues. CDR1 is MNHNS, CDR2 SASEGT, per germline. J lost 5 bases, V lost 4 bases, and 2 bases had no gene match.